Sequencing of this T cell receptor beta chain was carried out in a study of radiotherapy plus CTLA-4 blockade in lung cancer. The table lists this clone with a few counts. Using immunoSEQ multiplex PCR, the repertoire was profiled, and TCRdb retains in-frame clones only, with some absent. The sample yields 12,000 or so clones, 84% seen once. The source is a human donor with non-small cell lung cancer that progressed on radiotherapy plus ipilimumab. Sequenced here: peripheral blood, sampled from a patient treated with radiotherapy plus ipilimumab.

The CDR3, as DNA: TGTGCCAGCAGCTTAATGTCCCCGCAGTCTGGAAACACCATATATTTT. It translates to CASSLMSPQSGNTIYF. The chain carries TRBV7-2 and TRBJ1-3; no firm D call. The CDR3 has 16 amino acids. The V gene's germline CDR1 is SGHTA and CDR2 FQGNSA. Trimming removed 2 bases at V and 1 base at J, with 12 bases between.